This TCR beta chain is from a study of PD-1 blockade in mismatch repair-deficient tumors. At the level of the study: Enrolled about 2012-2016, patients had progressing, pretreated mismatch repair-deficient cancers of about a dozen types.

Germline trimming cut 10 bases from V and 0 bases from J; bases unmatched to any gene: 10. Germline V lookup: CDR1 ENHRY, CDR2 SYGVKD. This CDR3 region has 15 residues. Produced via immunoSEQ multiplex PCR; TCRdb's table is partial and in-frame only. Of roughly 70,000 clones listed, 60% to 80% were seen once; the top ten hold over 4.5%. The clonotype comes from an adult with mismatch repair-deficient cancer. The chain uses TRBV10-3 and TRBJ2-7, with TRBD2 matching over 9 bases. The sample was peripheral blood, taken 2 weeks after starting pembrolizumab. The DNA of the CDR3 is TGTGCCACGAGCGGGGGGCGGGAGAACTCCTACGAGCAGTACTTC. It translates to CATSGGRENSYEQYF.